The sequence of this TCR beta chain was determined in a study of blood T cell repertoires in COVID-19. Study as a whole: Researchers got acute and convalescent COVID-19 samples from the United States, Italy and Spain. Sources were T cells, B-cell-depleted T cells, or PBMCs; the material itself was cDNA or gDNA.

The CDR3 length is 13 residues. V gave up 3 bases and J gave up 4 bases, with 11 bases separating them. Germline lookup yields CDR1 SGDLS and CDR2 YYNGEE. Profiling relied on immunoSEQ multiplex PCR, and the TCRdb table lists in-frame clones only, not all of them. The top ten hold 1.5% of the sample, which has about 260,000 clones, around 86% seen once. This clone was recorded once. Sample: peripheral blood. This receptor was identified in a woman in her 40s who had recovered from COVID-19. The rearrangement uses TRBV9 and TRBJ2-7, with a possible D match to TRBD1 (6 bases). CDR3 DNA: TGTGCCAGCAGCGCCGGGACACCTTACGAGCAGTACTTC. Translated: CASSAGTPYEQYF. The full variable domain, with the rest looked up from reference TRBV9 and TRBJ2-7, is DSGVTQTPKHLITATGQRVTLRCSPRSGDLSVYWYQQSLDQGLQFLIQYYNGEERAKGNILERFSAQQFPDLHSELNLSSLELGDSALYFCASSAGTPYEQYFGPGTRLTVT.